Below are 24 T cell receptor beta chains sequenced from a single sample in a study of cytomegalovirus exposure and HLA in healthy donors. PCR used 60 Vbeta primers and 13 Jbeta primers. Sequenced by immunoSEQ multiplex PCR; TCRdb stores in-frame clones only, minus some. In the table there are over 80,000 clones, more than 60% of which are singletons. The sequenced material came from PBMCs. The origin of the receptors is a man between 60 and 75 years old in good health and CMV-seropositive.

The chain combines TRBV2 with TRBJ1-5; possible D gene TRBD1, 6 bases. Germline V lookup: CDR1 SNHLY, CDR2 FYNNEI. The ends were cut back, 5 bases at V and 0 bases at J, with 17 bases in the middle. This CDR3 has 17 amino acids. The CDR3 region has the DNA TGTGCCAGCAGTCGTCAGGGAGGGGGGCTTAGCAATCAGCCCCAGCATTTT. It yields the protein CASSRQGGGLSNQPQHF.

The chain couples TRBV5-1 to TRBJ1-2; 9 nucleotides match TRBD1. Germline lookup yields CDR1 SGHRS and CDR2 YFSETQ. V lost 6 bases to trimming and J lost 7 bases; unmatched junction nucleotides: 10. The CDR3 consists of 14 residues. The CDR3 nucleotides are TGCGCCAGCAACCAAGGAACAGGGGGCGGTGGCTACACCTTC. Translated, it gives CASNQGTGGGGYTF.

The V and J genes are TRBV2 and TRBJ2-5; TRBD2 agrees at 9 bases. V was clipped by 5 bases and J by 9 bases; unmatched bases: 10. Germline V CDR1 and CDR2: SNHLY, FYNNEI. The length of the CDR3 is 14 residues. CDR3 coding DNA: TGTGCCAGCAGTATGCGGGGGGGCAGCGAGCCCCAGTACTTC. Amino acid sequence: CASSMRGGSEPQYF.

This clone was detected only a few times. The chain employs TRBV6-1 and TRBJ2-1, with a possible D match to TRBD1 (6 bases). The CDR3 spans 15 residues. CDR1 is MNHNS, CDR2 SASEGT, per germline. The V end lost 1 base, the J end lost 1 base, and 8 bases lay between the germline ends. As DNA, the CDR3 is TGTGCCAGCAGTGAAGTGGGGGCTTCCTACAATGAGCAGTTCTTC. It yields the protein CASSEVGASYNEQFF.

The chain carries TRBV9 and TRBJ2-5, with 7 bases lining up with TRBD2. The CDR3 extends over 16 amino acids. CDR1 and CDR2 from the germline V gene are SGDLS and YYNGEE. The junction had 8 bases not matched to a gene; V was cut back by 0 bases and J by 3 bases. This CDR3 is CASSVGPGSGEETQYF. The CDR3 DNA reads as TGTGCCAGCAGCGTAGGCCCAGGAAGCGGGGAAGAGACCCAGTACTTC.

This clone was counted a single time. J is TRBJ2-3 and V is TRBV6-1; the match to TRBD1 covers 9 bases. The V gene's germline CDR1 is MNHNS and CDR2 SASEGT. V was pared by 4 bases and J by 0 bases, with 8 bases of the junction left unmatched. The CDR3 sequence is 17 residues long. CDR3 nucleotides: TGTGCCAGCAGTGTAGATGGGACAGGGAGGAGCACAGATACGCAGTATTTT. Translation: CASSVDGTGRSTDTQYF.

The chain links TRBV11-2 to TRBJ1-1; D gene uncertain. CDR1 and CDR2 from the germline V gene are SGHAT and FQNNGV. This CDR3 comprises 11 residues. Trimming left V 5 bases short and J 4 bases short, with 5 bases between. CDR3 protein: CASSGLTEAFF. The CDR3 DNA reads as TGTGCCAGCAGCGGGCTCACTGAAGCTTTCTTT.

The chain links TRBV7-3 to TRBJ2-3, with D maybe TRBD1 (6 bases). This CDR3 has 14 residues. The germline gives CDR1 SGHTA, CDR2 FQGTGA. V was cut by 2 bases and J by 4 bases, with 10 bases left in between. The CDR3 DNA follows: TGTGCCAGCAGCTTATTCCAGGGGTCAGATACGCAGTATTTT. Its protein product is CASSLFQGSDTQYF.

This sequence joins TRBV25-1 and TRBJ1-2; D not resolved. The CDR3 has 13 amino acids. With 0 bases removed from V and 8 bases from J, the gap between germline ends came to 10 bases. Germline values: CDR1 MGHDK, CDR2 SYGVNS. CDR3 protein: CASSEYGPSGYTF. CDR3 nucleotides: TGTGCCAGCAGTGAATATGGGCCTTCGGGCTACACCTTC.

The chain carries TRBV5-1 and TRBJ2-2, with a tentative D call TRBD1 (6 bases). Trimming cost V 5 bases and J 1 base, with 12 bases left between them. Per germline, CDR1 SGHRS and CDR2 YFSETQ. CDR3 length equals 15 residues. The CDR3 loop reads CASRAPQGNTGELFF. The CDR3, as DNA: TGCGCCAGCAGGGCTCCACAGGGGAACACCGGGGAGCTGTTTTTT.

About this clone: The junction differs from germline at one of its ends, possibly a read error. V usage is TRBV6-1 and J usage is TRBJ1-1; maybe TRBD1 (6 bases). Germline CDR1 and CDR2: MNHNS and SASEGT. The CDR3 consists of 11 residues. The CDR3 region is CASSAQYRVLF. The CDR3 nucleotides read TGTGCCAGCAGTGCTCAATACAGGGTTCTCTTT.

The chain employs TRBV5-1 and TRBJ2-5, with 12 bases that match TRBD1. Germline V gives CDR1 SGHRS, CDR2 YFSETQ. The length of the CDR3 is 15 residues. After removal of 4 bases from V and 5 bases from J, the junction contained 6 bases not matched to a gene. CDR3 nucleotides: TGCGCCAGCAGCGACCGGGACAGGGGGCGGGAGACCCAGTACTTC. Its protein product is CASSDRDRGRETQYF.

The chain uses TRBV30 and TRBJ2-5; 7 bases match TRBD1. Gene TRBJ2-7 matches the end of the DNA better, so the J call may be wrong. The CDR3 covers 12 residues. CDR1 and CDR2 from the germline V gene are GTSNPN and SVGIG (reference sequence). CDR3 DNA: TGTGCCTGGAGCCGGGACAGCTACGAGCAGTACTTC. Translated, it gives CAWSRDSYEQYF.

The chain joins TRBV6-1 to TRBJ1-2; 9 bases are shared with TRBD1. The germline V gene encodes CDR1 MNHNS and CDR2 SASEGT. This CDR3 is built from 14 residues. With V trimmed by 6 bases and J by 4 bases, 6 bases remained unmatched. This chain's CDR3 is CASRGTGPFYGYTF. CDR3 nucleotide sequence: TGTGCCAGCAGGGGGACAGGGCCTTTCTATGGCTACACCTTC.

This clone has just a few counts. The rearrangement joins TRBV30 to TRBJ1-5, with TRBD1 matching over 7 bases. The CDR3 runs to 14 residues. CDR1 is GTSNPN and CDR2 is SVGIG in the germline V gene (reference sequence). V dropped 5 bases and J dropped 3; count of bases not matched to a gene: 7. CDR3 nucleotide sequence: TGTGCCTGGCAGGGGGTACAGCCCAATCAGCCCCAGCATTTT. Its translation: CAWQGVQPNQPQHF. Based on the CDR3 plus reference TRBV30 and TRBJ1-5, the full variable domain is SQTIHQWPATLVQPVGSPLSLECTVEGTSNPNLYWYRQAAGRGLQLLFYSVGIGQISSEVPQNLSASRPQDRQFILSSKKLLLSDSGFYLCAWQGVQPNQPQHFGDGTRLSIL.

CDR3 region: CASSQQQGPLPQETQYF. In nucleotides, the CDR3 is TGCGCCAGCAGCCAACAACAGGGGCCCTTACCGCAAGAGACCCAGTACTTC. The rearrangement links TRBV4-1 to TRBJ2-5; 7 bases line up with TRBD1. This CDR3 has 17 amino acids. CDR1 is MGHRA, CDR2 YSYEKL, per germline. The junction had 11 bases not matched to a gene; V was cut back by 2 bases and J by 2 bases.

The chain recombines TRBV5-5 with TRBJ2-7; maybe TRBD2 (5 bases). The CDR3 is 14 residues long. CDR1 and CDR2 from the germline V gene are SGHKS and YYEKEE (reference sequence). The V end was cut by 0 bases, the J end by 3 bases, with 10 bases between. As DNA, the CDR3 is TGTGCCAGCAGCTTGGGCGGACTCGACTACGAGCAGTACTTC. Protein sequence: CASSLGGLDYEQYF.

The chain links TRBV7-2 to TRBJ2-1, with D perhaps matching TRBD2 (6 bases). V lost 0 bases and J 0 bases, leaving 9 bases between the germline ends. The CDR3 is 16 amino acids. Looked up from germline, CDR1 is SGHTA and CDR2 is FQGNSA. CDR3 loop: CASSLAGSGSYNEQFF. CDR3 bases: TGTGCCAGCAGCTTAGCGGGTAGCGGCTCCTACAATGAGCAGTTCTTC.

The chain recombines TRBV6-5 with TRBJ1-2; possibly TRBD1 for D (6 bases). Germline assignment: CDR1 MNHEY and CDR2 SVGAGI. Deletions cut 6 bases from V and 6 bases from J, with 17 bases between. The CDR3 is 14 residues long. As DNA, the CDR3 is TGTGCCAGCAGGCCCCCGGGGGGCGCAGATGGCTACACCTTC. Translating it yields CASRPPGGADGYTF.

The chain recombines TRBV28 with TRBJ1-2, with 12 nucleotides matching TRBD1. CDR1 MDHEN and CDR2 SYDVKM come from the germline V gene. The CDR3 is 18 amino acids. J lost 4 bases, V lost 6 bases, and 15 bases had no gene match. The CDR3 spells CASSPPLGQGALPYGYTF. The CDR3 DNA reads TGTGCCAGCAGCCCCCCCCTGGGACAGGGGGCGCTTCCCTATGGCTACACCTTC.

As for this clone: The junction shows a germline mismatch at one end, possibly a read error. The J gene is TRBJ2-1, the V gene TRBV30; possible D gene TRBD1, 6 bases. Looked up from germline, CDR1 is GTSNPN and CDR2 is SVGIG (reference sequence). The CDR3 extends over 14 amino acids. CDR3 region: CAWTTGHSSNEQFF. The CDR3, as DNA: TGTGCCTGGACCACGGGACACTCCTCCAATGAGCAGTTCTTC. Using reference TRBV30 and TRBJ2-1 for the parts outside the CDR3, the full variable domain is SQTIHQWPATLVQPVGSPLSLECTVEGTSNPNLYWYRQAAGRGLQLLFYSVGIGQISSEVPQNLSASRPQDRQFILSSKKLLLSDSGFYLCAWTTGHSSNEQFFGPGTRLTVL.

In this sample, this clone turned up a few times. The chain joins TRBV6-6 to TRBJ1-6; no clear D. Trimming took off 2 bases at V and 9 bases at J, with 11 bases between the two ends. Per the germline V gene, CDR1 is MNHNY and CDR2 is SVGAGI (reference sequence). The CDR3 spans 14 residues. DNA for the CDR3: TGTGCCAGCAGTTACCGGGTGGATGGTTCACCCCTCCACTTT. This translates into CASSYRVDGSPLHF.

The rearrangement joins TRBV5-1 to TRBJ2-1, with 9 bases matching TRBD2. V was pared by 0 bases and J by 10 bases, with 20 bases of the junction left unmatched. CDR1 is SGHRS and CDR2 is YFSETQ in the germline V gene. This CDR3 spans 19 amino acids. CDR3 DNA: TGCGCCAGCAGCTTGGGGCTAGCGGGGACCGCCAGACACCACACGGAGCAGTTCTTC. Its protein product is CASSLGLAGTARHHTEQFF.

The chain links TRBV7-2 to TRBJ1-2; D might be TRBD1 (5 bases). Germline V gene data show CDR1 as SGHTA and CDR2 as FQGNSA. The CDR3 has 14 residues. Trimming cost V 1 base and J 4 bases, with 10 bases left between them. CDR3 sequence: CASSLVRAGYGYTF. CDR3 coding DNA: TGTGCCAGCAGCTTAGTCAGGGCCGGCTATGGCTACACCTTC. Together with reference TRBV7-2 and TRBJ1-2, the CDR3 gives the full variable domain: GAGVSQSPSNKVTEKGKDVELRCDPISGHTALYWYRQSLGQGLEFLIYFQGNSAPDKSGLPSDRFSAERTGGSVSTLTIQRTQQEDSAVYLCASSLVRAGYGYTFGSGTRLTVV.